This is a list of T cell receptor beta chains from one sample in a study of T cell repertoires in cytomegalovirus infection. No antigen is known for these receptors. TCRdb ran MiXCR on the reads and lists one entry per CDR3 protein. This sample has approximately 100,000 distinct CDR3 sequences, with under 45% found just once. The material sequenced was CD8+ T cells from cultured PBMCs, taken from culture after CMV antigen stimulation. The receptor source for this set is a human donor in good health (CMV status not recorded). Some clones in this sample may be carry-over from other donors' samples. Both conserved end residues are part of each CDR3. A D gene is named only where the DNA matches it firmly. The size entry is marked missing in some rows and otherwise reads once, few, many or a size class.

j_gene	d_gene	v_gene	abundance	CDR3aa	CDR3nt
TRBJ2-7	TRBD1	TRBV20-1	.	CSASPTWGQTKSSYEQYF	TGCAGTGCTTCACCCACCTGGGGACAGACCAAAAGCTCCTACGAGCAGTACTTC
TRBJ2-5	.	TRBV4-1	.	CASSQVPGAQSETQYF	TGCGCCAGCAGCCAAGTCCCGGGGGCACAGTCAGAGACCCAGTACTTC
TRBJ1-1	.	TRBV25-1	few	CASSDLITSEAFF	TGTGCCAGCAGTGATCTAATAACATCTGAAGCTTTCTTT
TRBJ2-7	.	TRBV28	few	CASSRREAYEQYF	TGTGCCAGCAGCCGCCGGGAAGCCTACGAGCAGTACTTC
TRBJ1-5	.	TRBV27	.	CASSPRLYSNQPQHF	TGTGCCAGCAGTCCGCGACTTTATAGCAATCAGCCCCAGCATTTT
TRBJ2-1	.	TRBV7-9	many	CASSPQGSSYNEQFF	TGTGCCAGCAGCCCCCAGGGGAGCTCCTACAATGAGCAGTTCTTC
TRBJ2-2	.	TRBV27	.	CASKAGGAGELFF	TGTGCCAGCAAAGCAGGGGGGGCCGGGGAGCTGTTTTTT
TRBJ2-3	.	TRBV7-9	.	CASSLGPREGDTQYF	TGTGCCAGCAGCTTAGGCCCCAGGGAAGGGGATACGCAGTATTTT
TRBJ2-1	TRBD2	TRBV4-1	many	CASSQAASGGPGDEQFF	TGCGCCAGCAGCCAAGCCGCTAGCGGGGGCCCAGGAGACGAGCAGTTCTTC
TRBJ2-3	.	TRBV2	.	CASSEELAGATDTQYF	TGTGCCAGCAGTGAGGAACTAGCAGGGGCCACAGATACGCAGTATTTT
TRBJ1-4	TRBD1	TRBV29-1	.	CSVRTGLGEKLFF	TGCAGCGTCCGGACAGGGCTAGGGGAAAAACTGTTTTTT
TRBJ2-7	TRBD1	TRBV19	.	CASSPYRGAYEQYF	TGTGCCAGTAGTCCCTACAGGGGAGCCTACGAGCAGTACTTC
TRBJ2-5	.	TRBV11-2	.	CASSLDWDPRETQYF	TGTGCCAGCAGCTTAGACTGGGACCCTCGCGAGACCCAGTACTTC
TRBJ2-5	TRBD2	TRBV11-3	.	CASSLRKASGGEETQYF	TGTGCCAGCAGCCTCCGAAAGGCCAGCGGGGGGGAAGAGACCCAGTACTTC